This TCR beta chain was sequenced during a study of human T cells and chemical hapten exposure. Across the study: A roughly 2 cm by roughly 2 cm inner upper arm patch received 2% DPC for sensitization. Patches with 0.01% DPC went on the upper back, and the tests were read at 6 days.

As the library was built, unique molecular identifiers were attached to individual cDNA molecules. TCRdb re-called the RACE reads through MiXCR, storing one row per CDR3 protein. This sample has roughly 130,000 distinct CDR3 sequences; over 9% occur once, and the top ten carry around 2.5%. This CDR3 is built from 19 residues. CDR1 and CDR2 from the germline V gene are MNHNY and SVGAGI (reference sequence). The ends were cut back, 2 bases at V and 3 bases at J, with 23 bases in the middle. Time point denoted: patch test 3, about 24 weeks after DPC sensitization. Treatment reported: therapeutic diphenylcyclopropenone sensitization with weekly scalp DPC. Ahead of each patch test application, blood was drawn.

This clonotype was obtained from a woman aged 45-60 years with alopecia areata. Some clones in this sample may be carry-over from other donors' samples. The chain joins TRBV6-6 to TRBJ1-5; D is possibly TRBD1 (6 bases). The source material was whole blood, sampled in connection with sensitization to the hapten diphenylcyclopropenone (DPC). CDR3 region: CASSYPPGAGISHNQPQHF. The DNA of the CDR3 is TGTGCCAGCAGTTACCCTCCGGGGGCAGGGATCTCCCACAATCAGCCCCAGCATTTT.